The clone carrying this T cell receptor beta chain was observed many times. The sample originates from a study of T cells in Graves' hyperthyroidism and ophthalmopathy. Germline lookup yields CDR1 ENHRY and CDR2 SYGVKD. With 0 bases removed from V and 7 bases from J, the gap between germline ends came to 10 bases. The CDR3 has 15 residues. A lack of ophthalmopathy progression within 18 months defined stable Graves' hyperthyroidism. Patients aged 18 to 65 had newly diagnosed hyperthyroidism lasting under 2 months. Amplification targeted TCR beta CDR3 regions from RNA transcripts. Primed by the HTBI set, a first-round RT-PCR was run on the TCR CDR3. TCRdb re-analysed the multiplex PCR reads in MiXCR, keeping a single row per CDR3 protein. The table shows over 700,000 distinct CDR3 sequences, with 38% occurring only once.

Sequencing was carried out using blood. This sequence was found in a young man with Graves' hyperthyroidism. J is TRBJ1-6 and V is TRBV10-3; no clear D gene. The CDR3 region is CAISESRVKNSPLHF. DNA for the CDR3: TGTGCCATCAGTGAGTCCAGAGTGAAGAATTCACCCCTCCACTTT.